The 5 T cell receptor beta chains below all came from one sample that was sequenced in a study of blood T cell repertoires in COVID-19. Generated by immunoSEQ multiplex PCR, the TCRdb table keeps only in-frame clones and is missing some. The sample consists of some 87,000 clones, approximately 91% of them appearing once. Sequenced input: peripheral blood. These receptors were taken from a woman in her 70s with acute or convalescent COVID-19.

The V call is TRBV11-3, the J call TRBJ1-2, with TRBD1 matching over 8 bases. The CDR3 covers 18 residues. CDR1 and CDR2 from the germline V gene are SGHNT and YENEEA. J was trimmed by 8 bases and V by 7 bases; bases with no gene match: 24. In nucleotides, the CDR3 is TGTGCCAGCAACCCTCAGGGGGCGAAAATTCCACTTGACGGGGGCTACACCTTC. Encoded protein: CASNPQGAKIPLDGGYTF.

The genes are TRBV30 and TRBJ2-7; TRBD1 matches 8 bases. Germline CDR1 and CDR2: GTSNPN and SVGIG (reference sequence). Trimming removed 5 bases from V and 3 bases from J; junction bases left unmatched: 9. The length of the CDR3 is 14 residues. The CDR3 loop is CAWGPGTGYYEQYF. In nucleotides, the CDR3 is TGTGCCTGGGGCCCCGGGACAGGCTACTACGAGCAGTACTTC. Full variable domain (outside the CDR3, taken from reference TRBV30 and TRBJ2-7): SQTIHQWPATLVQPVGSPLSLECTVEGTSNPNLYWYRQAAGRGLQLLFYSVGIGQISSEVPQNLSASRPQDRQFILSSKKLLLSDSGFYLCAWGPGTGYYEQYFGPGTRLTVT.

The rearrangement uses TRBV3-1 (or the pseudogene TRBV3-2) and TRBJ1-2; no definite D call. The V and J ends lost 1 base and 8 bases respectively, with 5 bases between them. Germline assignment: CDR1 LGHDT and CDR2 YNNKEL (reference sequence). The CDR3 contains 11 residues. CDR3 sequence reads: CASSQAEGYTF. DNA of the CDR3: TGTGCCAGCAGCCAAGCAGAAGGCTACACCTTC.

The table lists this clone with a count of one. V and J are TRBV5-4 and TRBJ1-1; D ambiguous. Trimming removed 4 bases from V and 14 bases from J, with 27 bases in between. Per the germline V gene, CDR1 is SGHNT and CDR2 is YYREEE (reference sequence). This CDR3 is built from 15 residues. CDR3 protein: CASSIYGRGPVSAFF. The CDR3 DNA reads as TGTGCCAGCAGCATTTACGGACGGGGTCCGGTTTCGGCCTTCTTT.

This clone showed up just a few times. The V call is TRBV21-1, the J call TRBJ1-6; no check of the table's D call, TRBD1, against the DNA was made. TRBV21-1 is marked as a pseudogene. The CDR3 is 17 residues long. CDR3 DNA: TGTGCCAGCACCAAGAAGGGTGGACAGGGTCCCAATTCACCCCTCCACTTT. It translates to CASTKKGGQGPNSPLHF.